Each of the 6 T cell receptor beta chains below was sequenced from the same sample in a study of CD8+ T cells in alopecia areata. Sequencing templates came from extracted RNA that was reverse transcribed into cDNA. Repertoires were generated with immunoSEQ multiplex PCR, while TCRdb's copy carries only in-frame clones and drops some. The data hold about 64,000 clones, with 40% to 55% observed a single time. Documented treatment: oral pan-JAK inhibitor, 5-10 mg twice daily. The material was CD8+ T cells sorted from blood, obtained around week 36, from a patient treated with tofacitinib. Every receptor here comes from a human donor with alopecia areata.

This clone has only a few counts. The genes are TRBV29-1 and TRBJ2-1, with TRBD2 identical over 10 bases. The V segment lost 6 bases and the J segment 7 bases; nucleotides outside the gene matches: 18. Per the germline V gene, CDR1 is SQVTM and CDR2 is ANQGSEA. This CDR3 contains 17 residues. The DNA of the CDR3 is TGCAGCGTCCCCCCGGCCCTGGGGGGAGCGGGAGGGAATGAGCAGTTCTTC. Protein sequence: CSVPPALGGAGGNEQFF.

This clone was found a few times. The chain employs TRBV7-6 and TRBJ2-7; D could derive from TRBD1 or TRBD2 (5 bases each). There are 15 residues in the CDR3. The V and J ends lost 5 bases and 4 bases respectively, with 18 bases between them. Germline CDR1 SGHVS, CDR2 FNYEAQ. Written as DNA, the CDR3 is TGTGCCAGCAGCATCCACCAGGGACCAGGTTACGAGCAGTACTTC. Encoded protein: CASSIHQGPGYEQYF.

The genes are TRBV29-1 and TRBJ2-1, with D perhaps TRBD1 (6 bases). CDR1 is SQVTM and CDR2 is ANQGSEA in the germline V gene. The CDR3 spans 11 residues. V was cut by 3 bases and J by 15 bases, with 15 bases left in between. CDR3 DNA: TGCAGCGTTGATTTTACCACAGGGCCGTTCTTC. This sequence encodes CSVDFTTGPFF.

The chain recombines TRBV6-1 with TRBJ1-5; 7 nucleotides agree with TRBD1. The CDR3 contains 15 residues. The germline V gene has CDR1 MNHNS and CDR2 SASEGT. The junction had 11 bases not matched to a gene; V was cut back by 7 bases and J by 5 bases. The CDR3 DNA sequence: TGTGCCAGCAAGGCCGGACAGGAGTCATATCAGCCCCAGCATTTT. Translation: CASKAGQESYQPQHF.

Notes on this clone: Other DNA sequences from this sample encode an identical CDR3 as well. This rearrangement joins TRBV9 to TRBJ2-7; TRBD1 matches 10 bases. From germline, CDR1 is SGDLS and CDR2 YYNGEE. CDR3 length equals 13 residues. J was trimmed by 5 bases and V by 7 bases; bases with no gene match: 6. The CDR3 sequence is CASSEGTGDEQYF. CDR3 in DNA: TGTGCCAGCTCTGAAGGGACAGGGGACGAGCAGTACTTC.

The chain joins TRBV15 to TRBJ1-5; D is possibly TRBD1 (6 bases). Germline lookup yields CDR1 LNHNV and CDR2 YYDKDF (reference sequence). V lost 6 bases to trimming and J lost 0 bases, with 15 bases between them. The CDR3 has 16 amino acids. The CDR3 DNA follows: TGTGCCACCAGGATAGACCAGGGGTATAGCAATCAGCCCCAGCATTTT. Translating gives CATRIDQGYSNQPQHF.